This TCR beta chain was sequenced during a study of blood T cell repertoires in COVID-19. The overall study: The cDNA or gDNA used as material had been derived from T cells, B-cell-depleted T cells, or PBMCs.

J lost 2 bases, V lost 3 bases, and 7 bases had no gene match. From germline, CDR1 is LGHNA and CDR2 YNFKEQ. The CDR3 has 16 amino acids. In the authors' workflow: It was from reference gene primer amplification that nucleated cell counts were estimated. Generated by immunoSEQ multiplex PCR, the TCRdb table keeps only in-frame clones and is missing some. Clonal size and the V and J genes are those of that table, whereas D and trimming came from the DNA. The repertoire holds a few hundred thousand clones, with around 90% as singletons. V and J are TRBV4-2 and TRBJ2-7; the match to TRBD2 covers 10 bases. The sample consisted of peripheral blood. This clonotype was sampled from a woman in her thirties or forties who had recovered from COVID-19. The CDR3 region is CASSQTIGTSAYEQYF. The CDR3 DNA reads TGTGCCAGCAGCCAGACGATTGGGACTAGCGCCTACGAGCAGTACTTC.